The 22 T cell receptor beta chains reported below all come from one sample, sequenced in a study of early T cells in non-severe SARS-CoV-2 infection. Each CDR3 protein is one row after TCRdb ran MiXCR on the 5' RACE reads. Counted here are more than 60,000 distinct CDR3 sequences, around 13% occurring once; the ten biggest clones make up roughly 8.3%. Sequencing was done on a sample of whole blood. All receptors derive from an adult who was a healthcare worker with PCR-confirmed SARS-CoV-2 infection or an uninfected control (not recorded which).

The V call is TRBV7-3, the J call TRBJ2-1, with no clear D. Trimming cost V 1 base and J 9 bases, with 10 bases left between them. This CDR3 contains 13 residues. Looked up from germline, CDR1 is SGHTA and CDR2 is FQGTGA. This CDR3 reads CASSLNGPSEQFF. The CDR3 nucleotides are TGTGCCAGCAGCTTAAATGGTCCTTCTGAGCAGTTCTTC.

This clonotype was recorded at least ten times. The CDR3 DNA follows: TGTGCCAGCAGCATTCCGCTAGCGGGGGCAGGAGGGGAGCTGTTTTTT. It specifies CASSIPLAGAGGELFF. The chain uses TRBV28 and TRBJ2-2; 10 nucleotides align to TRBD2. The CDR3 has 16 residues. V was clipped by 6 bases and J by 8 bases; unmatched bases: 12. In germline, CDR1 is MDHEN, CDR2 SYDVKM.

The chain is built from TRBV7-8 and TRBJ2-7; D is ambiguous. Per germline, CDR1 SGHVS and CDR2 FQNEAQ. This CDR3 is 15 amino acids long. Between the trimmed V and J ends, which lost 2 bases and 7 bases, there was a span of 18 bases. The CDR3 nucleotides read TGTGCCAGCAGCTTACGTCCCCAGGCGCGGTGGGAGCAGTACTTC. It encodes CASSLRPQARWEQYF. Full variable domain (rest looked up from reference TRBV7-8 and TRBJ2-7): GAGVSQSPRYKVAKRGQDVALRCDPISGHVSLFWYQQALGQGPEFLTYFQNEAQLDKSGLPSDRFFAERPEGSVSTLKIQRTQQEDSAVYLCASSLRPQARWEQYFGPGTRLTVT.

The chain is built from TRBV6-1 and TRBJ1-5; maybe TRBD1 (5 bases). The CDR3 totals 15 residues. With 5 bases removed from V and 3 bases from J, the gap between germline ends came to 14 bases. The germline gives CDR1 MNHNS, CDR2 SASEGT. The CDR3 nucleotides are TGTGCCAGCAGTCCCGGCCGACAGATCAATCAGCCCCAGCATTTT. Its protein product is CASSPGRQINQPQHF.

The chain employs TRBV29-1 and TRBJ2-1, with a weak D call TRBD1 (5 bases). Germline CDR1 and CDR2: SQVTM and ANQGSEA. The ends were cut back, 7 bases at V and 2 bases at J, with 12 bases in the middle. This CDR3 has 13 amino acids. This chain's CDR3 is CSARTLAYNEQFF. In DNA, the CDR3 is TGCAGCGCTCGGACACTGGCCTACAATGAGCAGTTCTTC.

This clonotype was seen repeatedly, ten times or more. The V call is TRBV27, the J call TRBJ1-3; D gene uncertain. V shed 7 bases and J shed 0 bases, with 10 bases lying between them. Germline V CDR1 and CDR2: MNHEY, SMNVEV (reference sequence). The length of the CDR3 is 14 residues. CDR3 region: CASKSPISGNTIYF. CDR3 DNA: TGTGCCAGCAAGAGTCCGATCTCTGGAAACACCATATATTTT.

This clonotype appeared many times. The rearrangement joins TRBV5-1 to TRBJ1-6; 10 bases are a match to TRBD1. Germline loops: CDR1 SGHRS, CDR2 YFSETQ. V lost 4 bases, J lost 10 bases, and 5 bases stayed unmatched. This CDR3 comprises 14 residues. The CDR3 reads CASSPGQGMSPLHF. The CDR3 DNA reads as TGCGCCAGCAGCCCGGGACAGGGGATGTCACCCCTCCACTTT.

Sample share makes this clonotype medium-sized. The chain employs TRBV28 and TRBJ1-6, with D hard to call. CDR1 is MDHEN, CDR2 SYDVKM, per germline. Trimming removed 3 bases at V and 1 base at J, with 4 bases between. The CDR3 runs to 14 residues. CDR3 region: CASSLRSYNSPLHF. CDR3 nucleotides: TGTGCCAGCAGTTTGAGGTCCTATAATTCACCCCTCCACTTT.

There are many counts of this clonotype. The V gene is TRBV20-1, the J gene TRBJ2-7; 8 nucleotides line up with TRBD1. CDR1 and CDR2 from the germline V gene are DFQATT and SNEGSKA (reference sequence). CDR3 length: 14 residues. V shed 2 bases and J 7 bases; nucleotides not matched to a gene: 10. CDR3 DNA sequence: TGCAGTGCTAGATCCGACAGGGGTGCGGGGGAGCAGTACTTC. It is translated as CSARSDRGAGEQYF.

A remark on this clonotype: A read error may be the cause here, since a much bigger clone is one base away. This rearrangement joins TRBV6-6 to TRBJ1-1; 9 bases map to TRBD1. Trimming at V came to 8 bases and at J to 0 bases, leaving 1 base not matched to a gene. The CDR3 consists of 13 residues. The V gene's germline CDR1 is MNHNY and CDR2 SVGAGI (reference sequence). The CDR3 loop reads CASGTGLNTEAFF. In DNA form, the CDR3 reads TGTGCCAGCGGGACAGGGTTGAACACTGAAGCTTTCTTT.

This clonotype was seen a few times. This chain uses TRBV20-1 with TRBJ1-6; no definite D call. V lost 3 bases and J 10 bases, leaving 19 bases between the germline ends. This CDR3 spans 15 amino acids. Germline V gene data show CDR1 as DFQATT and CDR2 as SNEGSKA (reference sequence). The CDR3 coding sequence is TGCAGTGCTAGCCCCTTGACGGCCCCGGGGTCACCCCTCCACTTT. Encoded protein: CSASPLTAPGSPLHF.

The genes are TRBV12-3 or TRBV12-4 and TRBJ2-1, with a tentative D call TRBD2 (6 bases). The length of the CDR3 is 14 residues. Trimming took off 3 bases at V and 7 bases at J, with 13 bases between the two ends. CDR3 amino acids: CASSFAGLPNEQFF. CDR3 nucleotide sequence: TGTGCCAGCAGTTTTGCGGGGTTACCTAATGAGCAGTTCTTC.

The rearrangement links TRBV9 to TRBJ2-1; 8 bases are shared with TRBD2. Losses at the gene ends were 0 bases for V and 7 bases for J; bases not matched to a gene: 6. CDR1 and CDR2 from the germline V gene are SGDLS and YYNGEE. CDR3 length: 15 residues. In nucleotides, the CDR3 is TGTGCCAGCAGCGTAGACAGCGGGAGATCGAATGAGCAGTTCTTC. It codes for CASSVDSGRSNEQFF.

This clonotype was counted between two and nine times. V usage is TRBV24-1 and J usage is TRBJ2-1; possibly TRBD1 or TRBD2 for D (5 bases each). Germline V lookup: CDR1 KGHDR, CDR2 SFDVKD. This CDR3 has 14 amino acids. With 0 bases removed from V and 8 bases from J, the gap between germline ends came to 10 bases. The CDR3: CATSDLGDRDEQFF. As DNA, the CDR3 is TGTGCCACCAGTGATTTGGGGGACCGCGATGAGCAGTTCTTC.

This clonotype has ten or more counts. J is TRBJ1-5 and V is TRBV15; D ambiguous. Germline CDR1 and CDR2: LNHNV and YYDKDF (reference sequence). V shed 1 base and J shed 2 bases, with 9 bases lying between them. CDR3 length equals 15 residues. This CDR3 reads CATSRANTGNQPQHF. The CDR3 nucleotides are TGTGCCACCAGCAGAGCAAACACAGGCAATCAGCCCCAGCATTTT.

There are many counts of this clonotype. The genes are TRBV28 and TRBJ2-1; 9 bases are a match to TRBD1. Germline V gene lookup returns CDR1 MDHEN and CDR2 SYDVKM. After removal of 2 bases from V and 8 bases from J, the junction contained 7 bases not matched to a gene. There are 15 residues in the CDR3. As DNA, the CDR3 is TGTGCCAGCAGTTTAGGTGGACAGGGGAACGATGAGCAGTTCTTC. Protein product: CASSLGGQGNDEQFF.

This clonotype was recorded a few times. The chain recombines TRBV20-1 with TRBJ2-1; 7 bases are shared with TRBD1. The length of the CDR3 is 15 residues. Trimming took 2 bases from V and 1 from J; bases not matched to a gene: 5. Germline CDR1 is DFQATT and CDR2 is SNEGSKA (reference sequence). Here the CDR3 DNA reads TGCAGTGCTAGATCGACAGGGATGTCCTACAATGAGCAGTTCTTC. This gives the protein CSARSTGMSYNEQFF.

The genes are TRBV18 and TRBJ2-7; D gene uncertain. This CDR3 has 12 residues. Trimming shortened V by 6 bases and J by 5 bases, and 11 bases separated the two germline ends. The V gene's germline CDR1 is KGHSH and CDR2 LQKENI. The CDR3 region has the DNA TGTGCCAGCTCGCTCCTCAAGGACGAGCAGTACTTC. It specifies CASSLLKDEQYF.

The chain links TRBV9 to TRBJ2-7, with 9 bases aligning to TRBD1. The CDR3 runs 15 residues. CDR1 SGDLS and CDR2 YYNGEE come from the germline V gene. The junction had 9 bases not matched to a gene; V was cut back by 4 bases and J by 4 bases. CDR3 in DNA: TGTGCCAGCAGCCCGACCGGGACAGGGTTATACGAGCAGTACTTC. It codes for CASSPTGTGLYEQYF.

This clonotype showed up just a few times. Here the CDR3 reads CASSPGRDSPLHF. The CDR3 DNA sequence: TGTGCCAGCAGTCCAGGACGGGATTCACCCCTCCACTTT. This chain connects TRBV12-3 or TRBV12-4 to TRBJ1-6; unclear D gene. V shed 5 bases and J shed 8 bases, with 10 bases lying between them. CDR3 length equals 13 residues.

This chain connects TRBV5-4 to TRBJ1-4; TRBD1 matches at 8 bases. The junction had 8 bases not matched to a gene; V was cut back by 4 bases and J by 6 bases. The germline CDR1 and CDR2 sequences are SGHNT and YYREEE (reference sequence). The CDR3 length is 15 residues. The CDR3 spells CASSVRGRNDEKLFF. DNA for the CDR3: TGTGCCAGCAGCGTCAGGGGGCGAAACGATGAAAAACTGTTTTTT.

The chain couples TRBV7-2 to TRBJ2-7, with D perhaps TRBD2 (5 bases). Trimming removed 5 bases from V and 5 bases from J, with 10 bases in between. The CDR3 length is 12 residues. Germline V gives CDR1 SGHTA, CDR2 FQGNSA. The chain's CDR3 is CASSARRDEQYF. The CDR3 coding sequence is TGTGCCAGCAGCGCTCGGCGGGACGAGCAGTACTTC.